This TCR beta chain comes out of a study of circulating and synovial CD4+ cells in juvenile arthritis (dated by TCRdb to the mid-2010s). With regard to the full study: Within each patient, the study compared the TCRbeta CDR3 repertoires of three groups: circulating HLA-DR+ CD4 T cells, bulk blood CD4 T cells, and synovial CD4 T cells. Repertoire sequencing was performed with the aim of confirming enrichment of synovial clonotypes in a circulating synovial-like CD4 T cell subset. Results the study describes overall, beyond this receptor: Traditional Vbeta family usage analysis did not detect the difference between circulating pathogenic-like lymphocytes and bulk blood T cells. Because T cell genome counts differed by at least an order of magnitude between CPL and bulk blood CD4 samples, sample-size effects were addressed. Circulating pathogenic-like lymphocytes clustered together with synovial T cells, and compared with bulk blood, the circulating pathogenic-like lymphocytes shared a substantially higher fraction of CDR3 sequences with synovium. Lower diversity was observed in synovial and circulating pathogenic-like lymphocyte repertoires than in bulk blood CD4 repertoires, and some CPL samples were found to be as oligoclonal as synovium. Because overlap with synovium rose as sequencing depth increased, the measured fractions of shared clonotypes likely underestimated the overlap of the full repertoire.

Libraries came from the immunoSEQ multiplex PCR assay. TCRbeta CDR3 sequencing was performed as a commercial service by an external provider. Per the source publication's procedure: The analyses relied on productive nucleotide sequences along with amino acid sequences obtained through in silico translation. Diversity was measured with Renyi entropy across alpha values, using the median of 200 repeated subsamples to equalise sample size. Pairwise repertoire distance was calculated as one minus the Chao-modified Jaccard index to correct for under-sampling and was used for clustering. Frequency-weighted overlap with synovial clonotypes was computed at 200 sample sizes with 200 draws without replacement at each size, and the value at the size of the smaller sample was reported. TCRdb carries this immuneACCESS record with in-frame sequences only. Its versions omit some clonotypes, under half of them owing to an unresolved V gene in the studies checked, with the rest unexplained. V and J calls and clone size are given by that table; D and trimming were obtained from the DNA. This sample holds about 34,000 clones; about 95% were observed only once. The biggest ten clones account for around 0.17% of the sample.

With regard to this clone: Its antigen specificity is not known. Within one base of it there is no much larger clone, and no base qualities were kept.

The cysteine opens and the phenylalanine closes a CDR3 of 20 amino acids. Only CDR3 DNA is held: 60 bases, read in frame from base 1. From the germline V gene (reference sequence), CDR1 is MNHEY and CDR2 is SMNVEV. A distance of 32 bases separates the germline ends of V and J, which lose 6 bases and 3 bases respectively. Donors of the sequenced samples were patients with active juvenile idiopathic arthritis. Cells were sorted right after thawing, and dead cells were excluded with Live/Dead Fixable Near-IR Stain. What was sequenced was CD4+ T cells from blood. The chain uses TRBV27 and TRBJ1-1, with a weak D call of TRBD1 (6 bases match). The origin of this receptor is a human donor with juvenile idiopathic arthritis. The CDR3 reads as follows: CASSRDIGGLWEGVYTEAFF. Read as DNA, the sequence is TGTGCCAGCAGCAGGGACATCGGGGGCCTCTGGGAGGGGGTTTACACTGAAGCTTTCTTT.